The next 12 T cell receptor beta chains were all read from a single sample in a study of control samples from healthy donors and cancer patients. TCRdb keeps only in-frame clones here, not all; method: immunoSEQ multiplex PCR. The sample lists some 96,000 clones, 87% seen once, with 15% to 20% in the top ten. The material sequenced was blood. The receptors originated from a woman aged 50 to 65 in good health.

J is TRBJ1-1 and V is TRBV4-3, with D unresolved. Germline CDR1 is LGHNA and CDR2 is YSLEER. V lost 3 bases and J lost 5, with 16 bases in between. The CDR3 runs to 15 residues. The CDR3, as DNA: TGCGCCAGCAGCCAGGAAGGACGGATGGTTACTGAAGCTTTCTTT. Protein: CASSQEGRMVTEAFF.

The chain joins TRBV7-6 to TRBJ1-1; D remains unclear. The CDR3 is 15 amino acids. With 5 bases removed from V and 1 base from J, the gap between germline ends came to 14 bases. Germline-derived CDR1 and CDR2 are SGHVS and FNYEAQ. Here the CDR3 DNA reads TGTGCCAGCAGCGTAGAGGGAAACTGGAACACTGAAGCTTTCTTT. The encoded protein is CASSVEGNWNTEAFF.

The J gene is TRBJ2-1, the V gene TRBV19; 7 bases fit TRBD2. V dropped 2 bases and J dropped 6; count of bases not matched to a gene: 10. Germline assignment: CDR1 LNHDA and CDR2 SQIVND (reference sequence). The CDR3 totals 16 residues. This CDR3 is CASSILYGRSGNEQFF. The CDR3, as DNA: TGTGCCAGTAGTATACTTTACGGGAGGAGTGGCAATGAGCAGTTCTTC. The variable domain in full, completed from reference TRBV19 and TRBJ2-1, reads DGGITQSPKYLFRKEGQNVTLSCEQNLNHDAMYWYRQDPGQGLRLIYYSQIVNDFQKGDIAEGYSVSREKKESFPLTVTSAQKNPTAFYLCASSILYGRSGNEQFFGPGTRLTVL.

This chain joins TRBV24-1 and TRBJ2-3; no clear D. The CDR3 consists of 16 residues. Germline values: CDR1 KGHDR, CDR2 SFDVKD. V lost 4 bases to trimming and J lost 1 base, with 14 bases between them. The CDR3 reads CATSETTGPGTDTQYF. The CDR3 nucleotides read TGTGCCACCAGTGAAACAACGGGTCCTGGCACAGATACGCAGTATTTT.

The chain carries TRBV9 and TRBJ2-1; no reliable D call. Trimming shortened V by 4 bases and J by 2 bases, and 7 bases separated the two germline ends. Germline V gene lookup returns CDR1 SGDLS and CDR2 YYNGEE. The CDR3 spans 13 residues. The CDR3 nucleotides are TGTGCCAGCAGCCCCCCTGCCTACAATGAGCAGTTCTTC. It specifies CASSPPAYNEQFF.

The V and J genes are TRBV19 and TRBJ2-7; TRBD1 might be the D (6 bases). This CDR3 comprises 13 residues. CDR1 LNHDA and CDR2 SQIVND come from the germline V gene (reference sequence). Trimming stripped 5 bases from V and 2 bases from J, with 10 bases between. The CDR3 protein is CASSYGTPYEQYF. DNA for the CDR3: TGTGCCAGTAGTTACGGGACACCCTACGAGCAGTACTTC.

The chain carries TRBV10-2 and TRBJ2-7; D gene uncertain. CDR3 length: 11 amino acids. CDR1 is WSHSY, CDR2 SAAADI, per germline. Trimming removed 5 bases from V and 8 bases from J, with 10 bases in between. CDR3 region: CASSFKDQQYF. DNA of the CDR3: TGCGCCAGCAGTTTTAAGGATCAGCAGTACTTC.

This clone was seen more than once but under ten times. The gene calls are TRBV9 and TRBJ2-2; D gene ambiguous. Germline lookup yields CDR1 SGDLS and CDR2 YYNGEE. V was clipped by 0 bases and J by 7 bases, with 13 bases between them. CDR3 length equals 15 residues. The CDR3 loop is CASSVEPAWGGELFF. The DNA of the CDR3 is TGTGCCAGCAGCGTAGAGCCAGCGTGGGGCGGGGAGCTGTTTTTT.

The chain's CDR3 is CASRQDLNTGELFF. Here the CDR3 DNA reads TGTGCCAGCAGACAGGATTTGAACACCGGGGAGCTGTTTTTT. V and J are TRBV5-6 and TRBJ2-2; D may be TRBD1 (5 bases). Deletions cut 5 bases from V and 1 base from J, with 9 bases between. The CDR3 runs to 14 residues. CDR1 is SGHDT and CDR2 is YYEEEE in the germline V gene.

Here the CDR3 reads CSVTGDNNEQFF. The CDR3 DNA follows: TGCAGCGTGACAGGGGATAACAATGAGCAGTTCTTC. The chain has TRBV29-1 and TRBJ2-1; 8 bases line up with TRBD1. The CDR3 extends over 12 amino acids. V dropped 6 bases and J dropped 5; count of bases not matched to a gene: 3. Germline V gene sequence: CDR1 SQVTM, CDR2 ANQGSEA.

The chain is built from TRBV15 and TRBJ2-7; D unclear. The CDR3 consists of 14 residues. Trimming removed 0 bases at V and 5 bases at J, with 11 bases between. CDR1 is LNHNV and CDR2 is YYDKDF in the germline V gene (reference sequence). Here the CDR3 DNA reads TGTGCCACCAGCAGAGATAAGAGAGCCCACGAGCAGTACGTC. Translating gives CATSRDKRAHEQYV.

This clone came up once. The V and J genes are TRBV9 and TRBJ1-4, with a possible D match to TRBD1 (6 bases). Germline CDR1 and CDR2: SGDLS and YYNGEE. The CDR3 totals 15 residues. The V gene lost 1 base and the J gene lost 8 bases, with 15 bases spanning the gap. DNA for the CDR3: TGTGCCAGCAGCGTATCGGTCACAGGGAGGGAAAAACTGTTTTTT. The encoded protein is CASSVSVTGREKLFF.